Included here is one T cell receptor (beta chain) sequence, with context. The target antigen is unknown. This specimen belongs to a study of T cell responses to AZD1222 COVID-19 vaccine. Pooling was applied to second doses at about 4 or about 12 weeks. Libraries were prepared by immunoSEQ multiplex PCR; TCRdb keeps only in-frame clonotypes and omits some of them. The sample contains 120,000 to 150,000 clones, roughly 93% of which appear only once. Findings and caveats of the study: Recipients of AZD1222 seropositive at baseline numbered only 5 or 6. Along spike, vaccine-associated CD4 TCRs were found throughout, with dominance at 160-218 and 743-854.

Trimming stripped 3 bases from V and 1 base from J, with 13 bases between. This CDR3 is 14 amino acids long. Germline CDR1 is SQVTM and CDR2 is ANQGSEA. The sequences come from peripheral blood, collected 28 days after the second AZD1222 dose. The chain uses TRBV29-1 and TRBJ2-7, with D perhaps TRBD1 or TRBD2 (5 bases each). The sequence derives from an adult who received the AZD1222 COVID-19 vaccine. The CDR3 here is CSVDSGTSSYEQYF. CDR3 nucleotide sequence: TGCAGCGTTGATTCCGGGACGTCGTCCTACGAGCAGTACTTC.